The 8 T cell receptor beta chains listed next were all sequenced from one sample in a study of blood T cell repertoires in COVID-19. The assay was immunoSEQ multiplex PCR, and TCRdb's table has in-frame clones only and misses some. The sample includes 150,000 to 200,000 clones, approximately 80% of them seen just once. The sequenced material came from peripheral blood. Receptors originate from a human donor in a cohort sampled during active COVID-19.

The V gene is TRBV25-1, the J gene TRBJ1-2, with D perhaps TRBD1 (6 bases). Between the trimmed V and J ends, which lost 1 base and 4 bases, there was a span of 10 bases. CDR1 MGHDK and CDR2 SYGVNS come from the germline V gene. The CDR3 contains 14 residues. CDR3 DNA: TGTGCCAGCAGTGAATCACAGGGAATCTATGGCTACACCTTC. It encodes CASSESQGIYGYTF.

CDR3 residues: CSVLAGYTEAFF. CDR3 coding DNA: TGCAGCGTTTTAGCTGGTTACACTGAAGCTTTCTTT. The chain carries TRBV29-1 and TRBJ1-1, with D unresolved. Germline lookup yields CDR1 SQVTM and CDR2 ANQGSEA. V was clipped by 5 bases and J by 3 bases, with 10 bases between them. The CDR3 extends over 12 amino acids.

The chain's CDR3 is CATNTRDSIEETQYF. The DNA for the CDR3 is TGTGCCACCAATACCCGGGACAGCATCGAAGAGACCCAGTACTTC. J is TRBJ2-5 and V is TRBV10-3; TRBD1 aligns across 7 bases. Unmatched junction bases numbered 14, after V lost 10 bases and J lost 3 bases. This CDR3 is 15 amino acids long. Germline CDR1 ENHRY, CDR2 SYGVKD.

The gene calls are TRBV29-1 and TRBJ2-1, with a tentative D call TRBD1 (5 bases). The ends were cut back, 3 bases at V and 4 bases at J, with 10 bases in the middle. This CDR3 region has 13 residues. Per germline, CDR1 SQVTM and CDR2 ANQGSEA. CDR3 in DNA: TGCAGCGTTGAGGAAGGGGTGTACAATGAGCAGTTCTTC. The encoded protein is CSVEEGVYNEQFF.

This chain links TRBV5-4 with TRBJ2-2; 8 positions agree with TRBD1. V gave up 2 bases and J gave up 5 bases; unmatched junction bases: 8. Germline values: CDR1 SGHNT, CDR2 YYREEE (reference sequence). The CDR3 is 16 amino acids. The DNA of the CDR3 is TGTGCCAGCAGCTTTTCCGGGACAGGAAAGACCGGGGAGCTGTTTTTT. This sequence encodes CASSFSGTGKTGELFF.

The rearrangement links TRBV30 to TRBJ2-4, with a possible D match to TRBD2 (5 bases). The length of the CDR3 is 12 residues. CDR1 is GTSNPN, CDR2 SVGIG, per germline (reference sequence). The V end lost 3 bases, the J end lost 5 bases, and 8 bases lay between the germline ends. The CDR3 protein is CAWRAGQNIQYF. The CDR3 coding sequence is TGTGCCTGGAGGGCGGGTCAAAACATTCAGTACTTC.

This CDR3 is CASSHGTANNSPLHF. The CDR3 nucleotides are TGTGCCAGCAGCCATGGGACAGCGAATAATTCACCCCTCCACTTT. This chain joins TRBV7-9 and TRBJ1-6; 7 positions agree with TRBD1. This CDR3 spans 15 amino acids. Germline V gene data show CDR1 as SEHNR and CDR2 as FQNEAQ (reference sequence). J lost 5 bases, V lost 5 bases, and 6 bases had no gene match.

Comments on this clone: Within the sample, other DNA sequences also encode this same CDR3. V gene TRBV3-1 (or the pseudogene TRBV3-2) combines with J gene TRBJ1-4; no definite D call. CDR3 size: 13 residues. Trimming took off 0 bases at V and 11 bases at J, with 10 bases between the two ends. Per the germline V gene, CDR1 is LGHDT and CDR2 is YNNKEL (reference sequence). CDR3 DNA sequence: TGTGCCAGCAGCCAAGAGGGCAGTGGGAAACTGTTTTTT. This sequence encodes CASSQEGSGKLFF.